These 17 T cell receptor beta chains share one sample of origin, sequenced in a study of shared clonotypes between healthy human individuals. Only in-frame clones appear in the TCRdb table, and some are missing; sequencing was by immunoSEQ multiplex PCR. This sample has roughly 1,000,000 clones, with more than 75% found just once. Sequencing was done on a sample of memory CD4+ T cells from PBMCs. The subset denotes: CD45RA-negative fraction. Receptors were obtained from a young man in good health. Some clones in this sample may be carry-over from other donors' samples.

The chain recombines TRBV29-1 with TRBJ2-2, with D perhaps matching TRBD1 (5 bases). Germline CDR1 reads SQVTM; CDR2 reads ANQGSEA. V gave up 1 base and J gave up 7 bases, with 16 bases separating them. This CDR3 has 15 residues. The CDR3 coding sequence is TGCAGCGTTGAAGGTTATAGGGGTACCGGCGGGGAGCTGTTTTTT. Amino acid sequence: CSVEGYRGTGGELFF.

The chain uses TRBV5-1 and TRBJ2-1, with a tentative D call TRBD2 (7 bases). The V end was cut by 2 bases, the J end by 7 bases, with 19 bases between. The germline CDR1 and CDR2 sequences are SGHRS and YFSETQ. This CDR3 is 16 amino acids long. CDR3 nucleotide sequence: TGCGCCAGCAGCTTTGGGGGGGCCCAGCGGCAAAATGAGCAGTTCTTC. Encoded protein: CASSFGGAQRQNEQFF.

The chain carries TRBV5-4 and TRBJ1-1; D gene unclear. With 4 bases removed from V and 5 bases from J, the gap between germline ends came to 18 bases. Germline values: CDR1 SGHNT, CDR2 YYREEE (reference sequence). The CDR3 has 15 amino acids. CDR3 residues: CASSTSTRAGTEAFF. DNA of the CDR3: TGTGCCAGCAGCACGTCGACCCGGGCGGGGACTGAAGCTTTCTTT.

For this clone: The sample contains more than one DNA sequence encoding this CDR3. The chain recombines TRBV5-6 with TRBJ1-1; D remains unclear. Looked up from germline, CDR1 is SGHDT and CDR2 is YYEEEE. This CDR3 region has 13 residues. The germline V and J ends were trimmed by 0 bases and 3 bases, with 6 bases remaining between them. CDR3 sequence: CASSLAPDTEAFF. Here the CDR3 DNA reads TGTGCCAGCAGCTTGGCCCCGGACACTGAAGCTTTCTTT. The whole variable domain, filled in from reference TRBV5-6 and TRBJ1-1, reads DAGVTQSPTHLIKTRGQQVTLRCSPKSGHDTVSWYQQALGQGPQFIFQYYEEEERQRGNFPDRFSGHQFPNYSSELNVNALLLGDSALYLCASSLAPDTEAFFGQGTRLTVV.

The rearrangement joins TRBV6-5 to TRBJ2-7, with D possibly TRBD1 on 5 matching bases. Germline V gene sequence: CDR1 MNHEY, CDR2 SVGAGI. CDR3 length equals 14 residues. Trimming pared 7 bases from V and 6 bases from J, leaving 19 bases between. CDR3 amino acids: CASKRRQSWSEQYF. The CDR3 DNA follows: TGTGCCAGCAAACGCCGACAGTCTTGGAGCGAGCAGTACTTC.

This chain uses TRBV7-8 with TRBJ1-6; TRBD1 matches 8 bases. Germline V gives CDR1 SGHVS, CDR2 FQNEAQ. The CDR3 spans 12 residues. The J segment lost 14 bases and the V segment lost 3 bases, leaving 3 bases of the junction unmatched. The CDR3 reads CASSFQQGALHF. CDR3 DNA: TGTGCCAGCAGCTTCCAACAGGGGGCCCTCCACTTT.

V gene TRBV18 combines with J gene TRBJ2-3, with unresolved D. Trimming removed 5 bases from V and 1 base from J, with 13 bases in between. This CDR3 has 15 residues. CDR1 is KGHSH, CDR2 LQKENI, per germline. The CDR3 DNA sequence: TGTGCCAGCTCAGCCCTGGTGCAGCGCACAGATACGCAGTATTTT. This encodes CASSALVQRTDTQYF.

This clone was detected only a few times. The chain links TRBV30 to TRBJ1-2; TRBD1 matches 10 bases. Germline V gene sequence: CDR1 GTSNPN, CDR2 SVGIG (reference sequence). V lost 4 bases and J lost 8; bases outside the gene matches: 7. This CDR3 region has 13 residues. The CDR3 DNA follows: TGTGCCTGGACAACAGGGACAGGGGAAGGCTACACCTTC. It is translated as CAWTTGTGEGYTF.

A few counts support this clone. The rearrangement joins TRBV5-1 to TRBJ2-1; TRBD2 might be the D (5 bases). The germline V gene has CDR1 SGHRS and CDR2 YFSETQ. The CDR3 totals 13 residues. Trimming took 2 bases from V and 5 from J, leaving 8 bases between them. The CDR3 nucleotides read TGCGCCAGCAGCTTCACGACTAACAATGAGCAGTTCTTC. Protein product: CASSFTTNNEQFF.

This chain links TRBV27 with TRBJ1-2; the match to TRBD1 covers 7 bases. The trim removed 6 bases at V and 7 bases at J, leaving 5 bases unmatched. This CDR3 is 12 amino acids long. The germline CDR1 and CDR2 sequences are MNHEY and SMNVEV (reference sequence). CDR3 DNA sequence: TGTGCCAGCAGGACCCGGGACAGTGGCTACACCTTC. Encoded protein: CASRTRDSGYTF.

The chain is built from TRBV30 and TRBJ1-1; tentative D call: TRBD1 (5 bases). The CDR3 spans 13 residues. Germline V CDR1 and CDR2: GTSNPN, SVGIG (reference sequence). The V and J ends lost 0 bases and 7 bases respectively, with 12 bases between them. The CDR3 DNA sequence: TGTGCCTGGAGTGTACAGGTTCGGGATGAAGCTTTCTTT. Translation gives CAWSVQVRDEAFF.

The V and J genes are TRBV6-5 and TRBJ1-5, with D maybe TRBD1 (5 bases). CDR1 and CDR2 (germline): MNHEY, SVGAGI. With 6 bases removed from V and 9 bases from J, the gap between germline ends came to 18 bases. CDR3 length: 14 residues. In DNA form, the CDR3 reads TGTGCCAGCAGCTCCGGGACCTACCTTGCGCCCCAGCATTTT. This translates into CASSSGTYLAPQHF.

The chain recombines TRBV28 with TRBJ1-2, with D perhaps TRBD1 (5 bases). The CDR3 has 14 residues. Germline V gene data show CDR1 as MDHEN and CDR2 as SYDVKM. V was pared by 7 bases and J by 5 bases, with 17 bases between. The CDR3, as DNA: TGTGCCAGCACCATCGGCGGACAAGCATATGGCTACACCTTC. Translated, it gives CASTIGGQAYGYTF.

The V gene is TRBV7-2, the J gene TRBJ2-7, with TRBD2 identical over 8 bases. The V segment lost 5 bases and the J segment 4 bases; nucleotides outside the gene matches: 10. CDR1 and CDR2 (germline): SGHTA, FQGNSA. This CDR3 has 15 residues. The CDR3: CASSQTRAGAYEQYF. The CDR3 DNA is TGTGCCAGCAGCCAAACCCGAGCGGGGGCGTACGAGCAGTACTTC.

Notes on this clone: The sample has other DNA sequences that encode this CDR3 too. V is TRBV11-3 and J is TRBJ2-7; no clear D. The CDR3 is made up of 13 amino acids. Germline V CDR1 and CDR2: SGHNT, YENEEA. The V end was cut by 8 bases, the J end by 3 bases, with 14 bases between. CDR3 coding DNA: TGTGCCAGCTCTAGTGGTTCGAGCTACGAGCAGTACTTC. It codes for CASSSGSSYEQYF.

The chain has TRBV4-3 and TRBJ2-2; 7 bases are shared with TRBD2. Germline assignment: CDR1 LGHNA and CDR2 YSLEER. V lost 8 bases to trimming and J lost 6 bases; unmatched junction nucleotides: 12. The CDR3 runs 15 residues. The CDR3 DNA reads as TGCGCCAGCCGGGGGTCTGCGGGAGTTCCCGGGGAGCTGTTTTTT. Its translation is CASRGSAGVPGELFF.

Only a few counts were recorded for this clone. For the CDR3, the DNA is TGTGCCAGCAGCGTAGGGGGACTCGGGGTTGGTGAAAAACTGTTTTTT. Translating gives CASSVGGLGVGEKLFF. The J gene is TRBJ1-4, the V gene TRBV9; D is possibly TRBD1 (5 bases). Germline assignment: CDR1 SGDLS and CDR2 YYNGEE. Trimming took off 0 bases at V and 7 bases at J, with 16 bases between the two ends. The CDR3 has 16 residues.